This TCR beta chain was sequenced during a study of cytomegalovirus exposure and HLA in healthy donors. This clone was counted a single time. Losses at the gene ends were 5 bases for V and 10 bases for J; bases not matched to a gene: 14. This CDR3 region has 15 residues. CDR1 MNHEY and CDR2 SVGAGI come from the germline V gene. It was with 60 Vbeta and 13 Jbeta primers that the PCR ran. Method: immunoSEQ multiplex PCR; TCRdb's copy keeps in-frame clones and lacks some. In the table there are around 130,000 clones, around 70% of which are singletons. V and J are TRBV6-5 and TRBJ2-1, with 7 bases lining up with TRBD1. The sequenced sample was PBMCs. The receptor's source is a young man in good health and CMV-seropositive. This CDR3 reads CASSRQRTGSGEQFF. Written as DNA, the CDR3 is TGTGCCAGCAGTCGACAACGGACAGGTTCAGGGGAGCAGTTCTTC.